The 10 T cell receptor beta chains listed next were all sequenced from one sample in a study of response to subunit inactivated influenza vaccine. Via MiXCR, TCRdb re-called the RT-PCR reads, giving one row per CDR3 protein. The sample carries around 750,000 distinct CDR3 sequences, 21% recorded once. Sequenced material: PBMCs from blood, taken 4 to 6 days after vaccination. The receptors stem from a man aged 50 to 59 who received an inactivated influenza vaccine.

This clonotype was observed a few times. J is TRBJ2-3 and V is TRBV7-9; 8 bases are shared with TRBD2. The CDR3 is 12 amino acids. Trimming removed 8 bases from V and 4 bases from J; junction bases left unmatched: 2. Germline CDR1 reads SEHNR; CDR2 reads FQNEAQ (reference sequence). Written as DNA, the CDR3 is TGTGCCAGCGTCGGGGGGGCAGATACGCAGTATTTT. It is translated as CASVGGADTQYF.

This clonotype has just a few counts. The CDR3 spells CASSPSQQSSYNEQFF. Written as DNA, the CDR3 is TGTGCCAGCAGCCCCAGCCAGCAGAGCTCCTACAATGAGCAGTTCTTC. The gene calls are TRBV3-1 and TRBJ2-1, with D unclear. The CDR3 extends over 16 amino acids. The V end lost 4 bases, the J end lost 0 bases, and 13 bases lay between the germline ends. Germline CDR1 and CDR2: LGHDT and YNNKEL (reference sequence).

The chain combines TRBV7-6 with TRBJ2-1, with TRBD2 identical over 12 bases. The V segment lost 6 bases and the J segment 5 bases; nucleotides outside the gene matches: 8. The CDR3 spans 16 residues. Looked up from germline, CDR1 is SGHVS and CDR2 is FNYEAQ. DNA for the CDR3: TGTGCCAGCAGGGGACTAGCGGGTCCCGGGCACAATGAGCAGTTCTTC. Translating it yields CASRGLAGPGHNEQFF.

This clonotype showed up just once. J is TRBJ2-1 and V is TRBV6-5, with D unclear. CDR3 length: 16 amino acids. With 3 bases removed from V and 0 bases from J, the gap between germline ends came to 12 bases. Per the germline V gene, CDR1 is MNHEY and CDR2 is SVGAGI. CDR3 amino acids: CASSYVGASSYNEQFF. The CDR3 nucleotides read TGTGCCAGCAGTTATGTGGGTGCTAGCTCCTACAATGAGCAGTTCTTC.

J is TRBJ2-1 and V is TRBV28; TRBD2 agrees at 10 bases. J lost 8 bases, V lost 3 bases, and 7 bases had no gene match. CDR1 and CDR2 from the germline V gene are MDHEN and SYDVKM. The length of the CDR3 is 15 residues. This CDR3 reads CASSFSSGSRYEQFF. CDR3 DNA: TGTGCCAGCAGTTTTTCTAGCGGGAGTCGGTATGAGCAGTTCTTC.

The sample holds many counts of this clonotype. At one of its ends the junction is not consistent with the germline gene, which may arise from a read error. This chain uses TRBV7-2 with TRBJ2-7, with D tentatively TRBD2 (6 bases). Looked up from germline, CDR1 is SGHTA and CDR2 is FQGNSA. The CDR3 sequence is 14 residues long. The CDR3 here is CASSLVRGSYEQYF. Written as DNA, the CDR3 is TGCGCCAGCAGCCTGGTGCGGGGTTCCTACGAGCAGTACTTC.

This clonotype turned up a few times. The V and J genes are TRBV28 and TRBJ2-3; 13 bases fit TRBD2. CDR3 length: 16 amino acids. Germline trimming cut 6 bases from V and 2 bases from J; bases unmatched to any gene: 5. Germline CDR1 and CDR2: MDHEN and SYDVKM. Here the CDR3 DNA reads TGTGCCAGCAGACCGACTAGCGGGAGGCTCACAGATACGCAGTATTTT. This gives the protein CASRPTSGRLTDTQYF. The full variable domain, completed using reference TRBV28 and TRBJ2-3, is DVKVTQSSRYLVKRTGEKVFLECVQDMDHENMFWYRQDPGLGLRLIYFSYDVKMKEKGDIPEGYSVSREKKERFSLILESASTNQTSMYLCASRPTSGRLTDTQYFGPGTRLTVL.

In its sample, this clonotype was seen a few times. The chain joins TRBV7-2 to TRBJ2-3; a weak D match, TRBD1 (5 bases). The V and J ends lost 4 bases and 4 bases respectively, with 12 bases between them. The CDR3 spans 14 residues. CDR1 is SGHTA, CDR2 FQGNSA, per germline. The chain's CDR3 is CASSSQGLSDTQYF. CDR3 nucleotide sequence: TGTGCCAGCAGCTCCCAGGGTTTGTCAGATACGCAGTATTTT.

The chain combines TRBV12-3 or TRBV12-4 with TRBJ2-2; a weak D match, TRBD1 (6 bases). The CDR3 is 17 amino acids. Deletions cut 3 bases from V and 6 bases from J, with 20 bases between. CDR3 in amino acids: CASSFLPGDEKAGELFF. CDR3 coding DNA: TGTGCCAGCAGTTTTCTCCCAGGGGATGAGAAAGCCGGGGAGCTGTTTTTT.

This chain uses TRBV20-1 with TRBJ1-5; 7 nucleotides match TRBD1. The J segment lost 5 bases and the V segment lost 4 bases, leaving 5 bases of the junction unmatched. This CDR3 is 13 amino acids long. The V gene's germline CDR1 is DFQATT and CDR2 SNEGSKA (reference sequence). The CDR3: CSAISGGYQPQHF. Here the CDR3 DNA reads TGCAGTGCTATATCAGGGGGATATCAGCCCCAGCATTTT.